The TCR beta chain described here comes from a study of shared T cell receptors in the human thymus. TCRdb's table, derived via immunoSEQ multiplex PCR, lists solely in-frame clones and lacks some. Of some 760,000 clones in the sample, approximately 83% were seen once. V lost 5 bases, J lost 12 bases, and 34 bases lay in between. Germline V gives CDR1 SQVTM, CDR2 ANQGSEA. CDR3 length: 17 residues. These same data were also listed under a study on human thymus T cells. That report adds: Thymic and blood repertoires appeared to display a bias in their usage of V and J genes.

Sequenced material: thymocytes. The receptor's source is a girl less than two years old with a congenital heart defect. This sequence joins TRBV29-1 and TRBJ1-2; D may be TRBD1 (6 bases). The CDR3 DNA reads as TGCAGCGTTTTCCCGGTCCACAGGGTTTCTCACTGCGGTGGGCACACCTTC. Translating gives CSVFPVHRVSHCGGHTF.